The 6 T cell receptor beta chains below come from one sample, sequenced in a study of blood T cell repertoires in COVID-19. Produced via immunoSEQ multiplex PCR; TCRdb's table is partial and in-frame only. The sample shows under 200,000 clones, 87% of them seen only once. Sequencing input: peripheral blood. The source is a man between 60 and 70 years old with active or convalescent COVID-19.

The DNA of the CDR3 is TGTGCCAGTAGTCCCTGGGGACAGGGGGGCACCGGGGAGCTGTTTTTT. This translates into CASSPWGQGGTGELFF. The chain carries TRBV19 and TRBJ2-2, with 11 bases lining up with TRBD1. This CDR3 is 16 amino acids long. The germline V gene encodes CDR1 LNHDA and CDR2 SQIVND (reference sequence). The V gene end was trimmed by 5 bases and the J gene end by 4 bases; junction bases not matched to a gene: 6. The whole variable domain, filled in from reference TRBV19 and TRBJ2-2, reads DGGITQSPKYLFRKEGQNVTLSCEQNLNHDAMYWYRQDPGQGLRLIYYSQIVNDFQKGDIAEGYSVSREKKESFPLTVTSAQKNPTAFYLCASSPWGQGGTGELFFGEGSRLTVL.

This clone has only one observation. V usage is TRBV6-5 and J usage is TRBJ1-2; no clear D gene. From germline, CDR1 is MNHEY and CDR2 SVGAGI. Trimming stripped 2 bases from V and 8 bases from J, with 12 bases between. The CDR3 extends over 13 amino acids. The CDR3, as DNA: TGTGCCAGCAGTTACGATCCAGGTGACGGCTACACCTTC. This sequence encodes CASSYDPGDGYTF.

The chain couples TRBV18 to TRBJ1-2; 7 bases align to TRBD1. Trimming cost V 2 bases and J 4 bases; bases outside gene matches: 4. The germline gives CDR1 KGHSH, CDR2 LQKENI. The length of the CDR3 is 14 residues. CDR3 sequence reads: CASSPSGQPYGYTF. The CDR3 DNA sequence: TGTGCCAGCTCACCATCGGGACAGCCCTATGGCTACACCTTC.

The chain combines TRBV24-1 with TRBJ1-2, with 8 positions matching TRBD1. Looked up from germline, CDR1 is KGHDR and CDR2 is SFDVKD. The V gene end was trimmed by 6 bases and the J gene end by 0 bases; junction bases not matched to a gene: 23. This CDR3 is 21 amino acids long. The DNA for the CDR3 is TGTGCCACCAGTCACCTCGGACAGGGACCATCCCTTTCGTTAGCTAACTATGGCTACACCTTC. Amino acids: CATSHLGQGPSLSLANYGYTF.

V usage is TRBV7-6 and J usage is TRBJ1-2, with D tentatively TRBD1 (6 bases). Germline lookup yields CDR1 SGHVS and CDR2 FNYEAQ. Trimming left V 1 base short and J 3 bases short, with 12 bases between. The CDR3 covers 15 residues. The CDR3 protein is CASSLGAGAHYGYTF. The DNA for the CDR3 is TGTGCCAGCAGCTTAGGAGCAGGGGCCCACTATGGCTACACCTTC.

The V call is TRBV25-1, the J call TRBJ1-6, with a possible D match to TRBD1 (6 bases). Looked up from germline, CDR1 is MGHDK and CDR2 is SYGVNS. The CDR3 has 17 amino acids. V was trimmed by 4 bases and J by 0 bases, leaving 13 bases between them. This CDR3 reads CASSGGTLSSYNSPLHF. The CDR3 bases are TGTGCCAGCAGTGGGGGGACACTTAGCTCCTATAATTCACCCCTCCACTTT.